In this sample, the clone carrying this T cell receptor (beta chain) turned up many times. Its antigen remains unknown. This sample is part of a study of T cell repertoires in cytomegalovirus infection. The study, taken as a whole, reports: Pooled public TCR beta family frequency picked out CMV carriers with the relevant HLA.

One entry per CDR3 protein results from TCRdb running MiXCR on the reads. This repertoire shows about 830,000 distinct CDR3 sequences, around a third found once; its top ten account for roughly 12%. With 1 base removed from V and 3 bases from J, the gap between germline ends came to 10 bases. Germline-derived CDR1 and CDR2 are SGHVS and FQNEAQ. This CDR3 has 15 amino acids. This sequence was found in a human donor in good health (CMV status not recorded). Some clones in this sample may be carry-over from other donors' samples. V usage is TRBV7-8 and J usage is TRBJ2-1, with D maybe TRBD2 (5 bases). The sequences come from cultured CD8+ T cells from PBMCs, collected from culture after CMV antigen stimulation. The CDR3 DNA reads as TGTGCCAGCAGCTTAGGAAGGACTGACTACAATGAGCAGTTCTTC. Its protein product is CASSLGRTDYNEQFF.